This TCR beta chain was recovered during a study of blood T cell repertoires in COVID-19. Study-wide context: Whether acute or convalescent, the COVID-19 samples came from the United States, Italy and Spain. PBMCs, B-cell-depleted T cells, or T cells provided the cDNA or gDNA that made up the material.

V lost 0 bases to trimming and J lost 5 bases, with 16 bases between them. The CDR3 totals 16 residues. Germline assignment: CDR1 MGHRA and CDR2 YSYEKL. In the authors' workflow: Scientists estimated how many nucleated cells there were by amplifying reference gene primers. Measured with immunoSEQ multiplex PCR; TCRdb has only the in-frame clones, and not every one. That table gives V, J and clone size, and the DNA gave D and trimming. This sample has hundreds of thousands of clones, with roughly 86% found just once. Material for sequencing was peripheral blood. The clonotype originates from a woman aged 25 to 39 who had recovered from COVID-19. The chain is built from TRBV4-1 and TRBJ1-2; a weak D match, TRBD1 (6 bases). Here the CDR3 reads CASSQEYRAVRYGYTF. The DNA of the CDR3 is TGCGCCAGCAGCCAAGAATACAGGGCAGTGCGATATGGCTACACCTTC.